Below are 25 T cell receptor beta chains sequenced from a single sample in a study of early T cells in non-severe SARS-CoV-2 infection (dated by TCRdb to the early 2020s). Library construction relied on 5' RACE. Data came from a NextSeq 500. TCRdb reran the public reads through fastp at Q25 and MiXCR, keeping productive beta chains. Rows with a matching CDR3 protein are joined into one entry that keeps the most common DNA and genes. A total of approximately 83,000 distinct CDR3 sequences appear in this sample, over 12% of them only once. Of the sample, around 3% falls within the top ten clones. The sample taken for sequencing was whole blood. The receptors derive from an adult who was a healthcare worker with PCR-confirmed SARS-CoV-2 infection or an uninfected control (not recorded which).

This clonotype was seen a few times. The DNA of the CDR3 is TGCAGTGCTAGCGGATGGGGACAGAGCTCCTACGAGCAGTACTTC. Amino acids: CSASGWGQSSYEQYF. The gene calls are TRBV20-1 and TRBJ2-7; 7 nucleotides line up with TRBD1. The CDR3 is made up of 15 amino acids. The junction had 8 bases not matched to a gene; V was cut back by 3 bases and J by 0 bases. Germline CDR1 and CDR2: DFQATT and SNEGSKA (reference sequence).

This clonotype was seen ten or more times. The J gene is TRBJ2-7, the V gene TRBV6-6; 7 nucleotides line up with TRBD1. Germline V gene sequence: CDR1 MNHNY, CDR2 SVGAGI (reference sequence). This CDR3 is 12 amino acids long. V trimming: 2 bases; J trimming: 6 bases; junction bases outside the gene matches: 1. The CDR3 region has the DNA TGTGCCAGCAGTTACGACAGGGTCGAGCAGTACTTC. Its translation is CASSYDRVEQYF.

The CDR3 DNA sequence: TGTGCCAGCAGTAAAAACACCGGGGAGCTGTTTTTT. Amino acid sequence: CASSKNTGELFF. The chain couples TRBV7-2 to TRBJ2-2; D not certain. V was trimmed by 6 bases and J by 2 bases, leaving 4 bases between them. Per the germline V gene, CDR1 is SGHTA and CDR2 is FQGNSA. The CDR3 is 12 amino acids.

This chain links TRBV19 with TRBJ2-2, with D perhaps TRBD2 (6 bases). CDR3 length: 13 residues. Germline loops: CDR1 LNHDA, CDR2 SQIVND (reference sequence). V lost 8 bases, J lost 4 bases, and 11 bases lay in between. The DNA for the CDR3 is TGTGCCAGTCGGGCCGGGGGCACCGGGGAGCTGTTTTTT. Amino acids: CASRAGGTGELFF.

This clonotype was recorded many times. The chain couples TRBV11-2 to TRBJ2-1; unclear D gene. The CDR3 sequence is 13 residues long. Trimming pared 5 bases from V and 9 bases from J, leaving 14 bases between. Germline V lookup: CDR1 SGHAT, CDR2 FQNNGV. The chain's CDR3 is CASSLQAPGEQFF. For the CDR3, the DNA is TGTGCCAGCAGCCTCCAGGCCCCGGGTGAGCAGTTCTTC. Full variable domain (remainder filled in from reference TRBV11-2 and TRBJ2-1): EAGVAQSPRYKIIEKRQSVAFWCNPISGHATLYWYQQILGQGPKLLIQFQNNGVVDDSQLPKDRFSAERLKGVDSTLKIQPAKLEDSAVYLCASSLQAPGEQFFGPGTRLTVL.

Comments on this clonotype: At one of its ends the junction is not consistent with the germline gene, which may arise from a read error. The gene calls are TRBV4-1 and TRBJ1-1; TRBD1 matches at 7 bases. This CDR3 contains 15 residues. Germline CDR1 MGHRA, CDR2 YSYEKL. CDR3 residues: CASSQDGGGGTEAFF. CDR3 nucleotides: TGCGCCAGCAGCCAAGATGGAGGAGGGGGCACTGAAGCTTTTTTT.

The CDR3 DNA reads TGTGCCACCAGTGACCGGGGCGGCTCTGGGGCCAACGTCCTGACTTTC. Protein: CATSDRGGSGANVLTF. The chain carries TRBV24-1 and TRBJ2-6, with D perhaps being TRBD1 or TRBD2 (5 bases each). The ends were cut back, 4 bases at V and 0 bases at J, with 9 bases in the middle. Germline V gene lookup returns CDR1 KGHDR and CDR2 SFDVKD. The CDR3 is 16 amino acids.

This clonotype showed up many times. The chain recombines TRBV20-1 with TRBJ1-1; 8 positions agree with TRBD1. The V segment lost 2 bases and the J segment 1 base; nucleotides outside the gene matches: 0. From germline, CDR1 is DFQATT and CDR2 SNEGSKA (reference sequence). The CDR3 extends over 13 amino acids. The CDR3 nucleotides are TGCAGTGCTAGACAGGGGGCGAACACTGAAGCTTTCTTT. Translated: CSARQGANTEAFF.

The V call is TRBV7-9, the J call TRBJ2-1; 9 nucleotides align to TRBD1. From germline, CDR1 is SEHNR and CDR2 FQNEAQ (reference sequence). The length of the CDR3 is 16 residues. V dropped 5 bases and J dropped 1; count of bases not matched to a gene: 6. CDR3 in amino acids: CASSPWTGESYNEQFF. The CDR3 nucleotides read TGTGCCAGCAGCCCCTGGACAGGGGAATCCTACAATGAGCAGTTCTTC.

This clonotype was counted only a few times. The chain couples TRBV24-1 to TRBJ2-1, with D possibly being TRBD2 (6 bases). Between the trimmed V and J ends, which lost 4 bases and 0 bases, there was a span of 6 bases. The CDR3 runs 14 residues. Germline V gene data show CDR1 as KGHDR and CDR2 as SFDVKD. The CDR3: CATSEGGSYNEQFF. The CDR3, as DNA: TGTGCCACCAGTGAGGGGGGCTCCTACAATGAGCAGTTCTTC.

This clonotype was picked up many times. The rearrangement links TRBV6-5 to TRBJ1-2, with D hard to call. Per the germline V gene, CDR1 is MNHEY and CDR2 is SVGAGI. The CDR3 totals 13 residues. The V end was cut by 7 bases, the J end by 4 bases, with 13 bases between. Here the CDR3 reads CASKDDNSYGYTF. The CDR3 bases are TGTGCCAGCAAGGACGATAATAGCTATGGCTACACCTTC.

The chain joins TRBV12-3 or TRBV12-4 to TRBJ2-7; 7 bases match TRBD1. The CDR3 spans 14 residues. The V gene end was trimmed by 3 bases and the J gene end by 2 bases; junction bases not matched to a gene: 4. This CDR3 is CASSFTRGPYEQYF. The DNA of the CDR3 is TGTGCCAGCAGTTTTACTAGGGGGCCCTACGAGCAGTACTTC.

This clonotype was observed a few times. The CDR3 reads CASSLADRGRTSIAGELFF. The DNA of the CDR3 is TGTGCCAGCAGCTTAGCCGACAGGGGGCGAACCTCAATCGCCGGGGAGCTGTTTTTT. V usage is TRBV7-9 and J usage is TRBJ2-2, with 10 bases that match TRBD1. Germline CDR1 and CDR2: SEHNR and FQNEAQ (reference sequence). This CDR3 is built from 19 residues. The trim removed 0 bases at V and 6 bases at J, leaving 13 bases unmatched.

Comment on this clonotype: The germline gene is not matched at one end of the junction; a read error may be the cause. The chain recombines TRBV19 with TRBJ2-7, with D possibly TRBD2 on 6 matching bases. The CDR3 loop spans 13 amino acids. Germline V gene data show CDR1 as LNHDA and CDR2 as SQIVND (reference sequence). CDR3 protein: CASSLSGTYEHYF. The CDR3, as DNA: TGTGCCAGTAGTCTTAGCGGTACCTACGAGCACTACTTC.

DNA of the CDR3: TGTGCCAGCAGTGAAAGGGGGGTCGAAGATACGCAGTATTTT. It is translated as CASSERGVEDTQYF. The chain is built from TRBV6-1 and TRBJ2-3, with D possibly called TRBD1 or TRBD2 (6 bases each). This CDR3 contains 14 residues. V dropped 2 bases and J dropped 5 bases, with 11 bases sitting between them. Germline V CDR1 and CDR2: MNHNS, SASEGT.

This clonotype was detected ten times or more. This chain links TRBV11-2 with TRBJ1-6, with 9 bases aligning to TRBD1. CDR3 length equals 14 residues. Germline CDR1 SGHAT, CDR2 FQNNGV. Trimming at V came to 3 bases and at J to 7 bases, leaving 1 base not matched to a gene. The CDR3 DNA sequence: TGTGCCAGCAGCTTCGGACAGGGGAATTCACCCCTCCACTTT. This sequence encodes CASSFGQGNSPLHF.

The chain carries TRBV2 and TRBJ2-2; maybe TRBD1 (6 bases). Deletions cut 7 bases from V and 5 bases from J, with 11 bases between. Germline V gene sequence: CDR1 SNHLY, CDR2 FYNNEI. The CDR3 has 13 residues. CDR3 in amino acids: CASIPQGTGELFF. As DNA, the CDR3 is TGTGCCAGCATCCCGCAGGGGACCGGGGAGCTGTTTTTT.

This chain links TRBV5-4 with TRBJ2-3, with 7 bases aligning to TRBD2. From germline, CDR1 is SGHNT and CDR2 YYREEE (reference sequence). The CDR3 totals 16 residues. V lost 5 bases and J lost 5; bases outside the gene matches: 14. CDR3 protein: CASRDRLAAELDTQYF. The CDR3 region has the DNA TGTGCCAGCAGGGATCGACTAGCCGCCGAGTTAGATACGCAGTATTTT.

To note about this clonotype: At one boundary the junction diverges from the germline segment, which might be a read error. The chain has TRBV6-1 and TRBJ2-3; TRBD2 aligns across 9 bases. CDR1 is MNHNS and CDR2 is SASEGT in the germline V gene. This CDR3 region has 16 residues. CDR3 sequence reads: CASTERLADSTDTQYF. In DNA form, the CDR3 reads TGTGCCAGCACTGAACGACTAGCGGATAGCACAGATACGCAGTATTTT.

V usage is TRBV7-9 and J usage is TRBJ2-5; a possible D gene is TRBD2 (6 bases). Trimming cost V 3 bases and J 5 bases, with 10 bases left between them. The CDR3 spans 13 residues. The germline CDR1 and CDR2 sequences are SEHNR and FQNEAQ (reference sequence). In nucleotides, the CDR3 is TGTGCCAGCAGCTTCGGGAGCTTGGAGACCCAGTACTTC. This encodes CASSFGSLETQYF. Full variable domain (remainder filled in from reference TRBV7-9 and TRBJ2-5): DTGVSQNPRHKITKRGQNVTFRCDPISEHNRLYWYRQTLGQGPEFLTYFQNEAQLEKSRLLSDRFSAERPKGSFSTLEIQRTEQGDSAMYLCASSFGSLETQYFGPGTRLLVL.

V and J are TRBV10-2 and TRBJ2-1; possible D gene TRBD2, 6 bases. Germline V lookup: CDR1 WSHSY, CDR2 SAAADI. The V end was cut by 7 bases, the J end by 0 bases, with 10 bases between. This CDR3 region has 14 residues. The CDR3 nucleotides read TGCGCCAGCATTAGCGGAAGCTCCTACAATGAGCAGTTCTTC. It specifies CASISGSSYNEQFF.

This clonotype came up many times. The rearrangement links TRBV7-9 to TRBJ1-2; no firm D call. The CDR3 consists of 13 residues. The ends were cut back, 5 bases at V and 2 bases at J, with 9 bases in the middle. Germline-derived CDR1 and CDR2 are SEHNR and FQNEAQ (reference sequence). This CDR3 is CASSLGQNYGYTF. CDR3 nucleotides: TGTGCCAGCAGCCTAGGCCAGAACTATGGCTACACCTTC.

This clonotype was counted at least ten times. This chain joins TRBV20-1 and TRBJ1-1; 7 nucleotides align to TRBD1. The CDR3 totals 13 residues. Germline V gene data show CDR1 as DFQATT and CDR2 as SNEGSKA (reference sequence). V gave up 3 bases and J gave up 10 bases; unmatched junction bases: 11. The CDR3 nucleotides are TGCAGTGCTAGGGGCAGGGGGTCGTCCGGAGCTTTCTTT. It encodes CSARGRGSSGAFF.

This clonotype came up many times. V gene TRBV29-1 combines with J gene TRBJ1-5, with 8 bases matching TRBD1. The trim removed 7 bases at V and 4 bases at J, leaving 3 bases unmatched. The CDR3 loop spans 12 amino acids. Germline values: CDR1 SQVTM, CDR2 ANQGSEA. Written as DNA, the CDR3 is TGCAGCGCAAGGACAGGGAATCAGCCCCAGCATTTT. This sequence encodes CSARTGNQPQHF.

Concerning this clonotype: The junction departs from germline at one end; a sequencing error may be responsible. The chain recombines TRBV11-2 with TRBJ2-2; D remains ambiguous. The CDR3 runs 16 residues. Germline V CDR1 and CDR2: SGHAT, FQNNGV. CDR3 sequence: CVSSLGLGRSTGELFF. The CDR3 bases are TGTGTCAGCAGCTTAGGGTTAGGTAGATCCACCGGGGAGCTGTTTTTT.